This TCR beta chain was recovered during a study of T cells expressing NK-cell markers. Whole-study results and caveats: HCMV specificity of expanded NKG2C+ T cell clones remained unclear.

TCRdb re-analyzed the 5' RACE reads; it lists each CDR3 protein once, without DNA. This sample's table reports about 440,000 distinct CDR3 sequences. On this clonotype: As yet, its antigen is unknown.

The CDR3 is 17 amino acids. Germline V gene lookup returns CDR1 LNHDA and CDR2 SQIVND (reference sequence). The TCR was taken from a woman aged 18 to 75 in good health. Specimen: blood T cells: a sorted CD56 or NKG2C T cell subset, CD4+ or CD8+ T cells, or bulk PBMC T cells (not recorded which). The genes are TRBV19 and TRBJ1-1; absent DNA, TCRdb's TRBD1 call cannot be checked. CDR3 protein: CASSEYFQDRANTEAFF.